The 8 T cell receptor beta chains below were found in one sample sequenced in a study of blood T cells in healthy people across ages. Together with a sample-barcoded 5' primer, a J-beta primer mix was included in a second PCR lasting 7 to 11 cycles. MiXCR, applied by TCRdb to the 5' RACE reads, yields one record per CDR3 protein. This sample has some 930,000 distinct CDR3 sequences, with about 28% found just once. This sample was also put to use in a study of T cells of mothers and their children.

The sequenced sample was blood. These receptors were collected from a woman in her thirties or forties in good health.

Points on this clonotype: A much larger clone sits a single nucleotide away, making a read error possible. J is TRBJ1-2 and V is TRBV4-3; 9 bases are shared with TRBD1. Germline V lookup: CDR1 LGHNA, CDR2 YSLEER. The CDR3 is 15 residues long. The DNA for the CDR3 is TGCGTCAGCAGCCGACGGACAGGGGAGAACTATGGCTACACCTTC. This sequence encodes CVSSRRTGENYGYTF.

The chain employs TRBV21-1 and TRBJ1-2; TRBD1 is taken as the D call from the table, unchecked against the DNA. TRBV21-1 is noted as a pseudogene. The CDR3 extends over 12 amino acids. The CDR3 DNA is TGTGCCAGCCCGGGACCTAACCATGGCTACACCTTC. Protein: CASPGPNHGYTF.

Only one count was recorded for this clonotype. The chain carries TRBV7-2 and TRBJ1-1; D is unclear. Germline CDR1 reads SGHTA; CDR2 reads FQGNSA. V lost 5 bases to trimming and J lost 7 bases, with 14 bases between them. The CDR3 covers 13 residues. The CDR3 sequence: CASSRDGDREAFF. The CDR3, as DNA: TGTGCCAGCAGCAGAGACGGTGACCGTGAAGCTTTCTTT. Supplemented by reference TRBV7-2 and TRBJ1-1, the full variable domain reads GAGVSQSPSNKVTEKGKDVELRCDPISGHTALYWYRQSLGQGLEFLIYFQGNSAPDKSGLPSDRFSAERTGGSVSTLTIQRTQQEDSAVYLCASSRDGDREAFFGQGTRLTVV.

This rearrangement joins TRBV12-5 to TRBJ1-3; D not certain. The CDR3 contains 13 residues. Germline V gene data show CDR1 as LGHNT and CDR2 as FRNRAP. The V and J ends lost 0 bases and 3 bases respectively, with 3 bases between them. This CDR3 is CASGLVNGNTIYF. The CDR3 bases are TGTGCTAGTGGTTTGGTAAATGGAAACACCATATATTTT.

The chain recombines TRBV20-1 with TRBJ1-6; TRBD1 agrees at 9 bases. This CDR3 has 15 amino acids. CDR1 and CDR2 from the germline V gene are DFQATT and SNEGSKA (reference sequence). Unmatched junction bases numbered 11, after V lost 6 bases and J lost 8 bases. In DNA form, the CDR3 reads TGCAGTGCCATACACCGGACAGGGGTGGATTCACCCCTCCACTTT. Translating gives CSAIHRTGVDSPLHF.

This clonotype was recorded a few times. The chain is built from TRBV7-8 and TRBJ1-6; weak D call: TRBD1 (5 bases). CDR1 is SGHVS, CDR2 FQNEAQ, per germline. V lost 5 bases, J lost 7 bases, and 21 bases lay in between. The CDR3 is 17 amino acids. For the CDR3, the DNA is TGTGCCAGCAGCATGGGACGGATCGAACTGGACAATTCACCCCTCCACTTT. Its translation is CASSMGRIELDNSPLHF.

This clonotype was seen repeatedly, ten times or more. This chain joins TRBV6-6 and TRBJ2-1, with 9 bases matching TRBD1. Germline V CDR1 and CDR2: MNHNY, SVGAGI (reference sequence). The CDR3 is 14 amino acids. The trim removed 8 bases at V and 3 bases at J, leaving 5 bases unmatched. In nucleotides, the CDR3 is TGTGCCAGCTCCCGACAGGGGGACTACAATGAGCAGTTCTTC. Amino acids: CASSRQGDYNEQFF.

This clonotype was seen only once. The V and J genes are TRBV27 and TRBJ1-4, with 9 bases fitting TRBD1. Trimming removed 6 bases from V and 4 bases from J; junction bases left unmatched: 9. CDR3 size: 16 residues. In germline, CDR1 is MNHEY, CDR2 SMNVEV (reference sequence). For the CDR3, the DNA is TGTGCCAGCAGCGATACAGGGGGCCTCGATAATGAAAAACTGTTTTTT. Translated, it gives CASSDTGGLDNEKLFF.